Sequencing of this TCR beta chain was carried out in a study of PD-1 blockade in classical Hodgkin lymphoma. Study in general: The nivolumab dose that patients received was 3 mg/kg, given intravenously every 2 weeks.

This CDR3 contains 13 residues. V was trimmed by 11 bases and J by 11 bases, leaving 21 bases between them. Germline V CDR1 and CDR2: LNHDA, SQIVND (reference sequence). About this clone: Its antigen is not known.

Findings of the study overall: CD4+ but not CD8+ TCR diversity rose significantly by C4D1.

With no exception, relapse followed autologous stem cell transplantation in all patients, and brentuximab vedotin exposure varied. Clones were sequenced by immunoSEQ multiplex PCR, and TCRdb holds only the in-frame ones, with some missing. The sample includes some 16,000 clones, 80% to 85% seen only once; the top ten take more than 35%. The origin of this receptor is a human donor with classical Hodgkin lymphoma. The chain links TRBV19 to TRBJ1-4; tentatively, D is TRBD1 (5 bases). The sample consisted of peripheral blood mononuclear cells (PBMCs), taken before the second cycle of nivolumab. The CDR3 spells CALTRRGAWKLFF. The CDR3, as DNA: TGTGCCCTTACGAGACGAGGGGCCTGGAAACTGTTTTTT.